This TCR beta chain came from a study of blood T cells in healthy people across ages. Overall study results and limits: Shifts in expanded clonotypes may have been confounded by donor CMV status, which was unknown.

This clonotype has just a few counts. Its target is not known. CDR3 length equals 16 residues. Germline V CDR1 and CDR2: SGHKS, YYEKEE (reference sequence). With 1 base clipped from V and 5 bases from J, the junction kept 9 bases outside the gene matches. A J-beta primer mix and a sample-barcoded 5' primer were used in a second PCR of roughly 7 to 12 cycles. Researchers report that a template-switch adaptor with 12 random nucleotides tagged each cDNA molecule. TCRdb re-derived calls from the 5' RACE reads in MiXCR, one entry per CDR3 protein. The sample yields about a million distinct CDR3 sequences, roughly two fifths seen once.

What was sequenced was blood. The chain combines TRBV5-5 with TRBJ1-2; TRBD1 matches 9 bases. This TCR derives from a man younger than 30 in good health. The CDR3 spells CASSLRHRDREYGYTF. The DNA for the CDR3 is TGTGCCAGCAGCTTGCGGCACCGGGACAGGGAATATGGCTACACCTTC.